Listed here is a single T cell receptor (beta chain). One junction end does not reproduce the germline sequence, and a read error may be involved. Repertoires were generated with immunoSEQ multiplex PCR, while TCRdb's copy carries only in-frame clones and drops some. The data hold 200,000 to 250,000 clones, with 82% observed a single time. This record belongs to a study of blood T cell repertoires in COVID-19. This CDR3 contains 15 residues. Germline-derived CDR1 and CDR2 are SNHLY and FYNNEI. The chain recombines TRBV2 with TRBJ2-7, with TRBD1 matching over 9 bases. The receptor's source is a middle-aged woman with acute or convalescent COVID-19. Sequenced: peripheral blood. CDR3 in amino acids: CASRAGTGSSHEQYF. CDR3 DNA: TGTGCCAGCAGAGCCGGGACAGGGTCCTCCCACGAGCAGTACTTC.